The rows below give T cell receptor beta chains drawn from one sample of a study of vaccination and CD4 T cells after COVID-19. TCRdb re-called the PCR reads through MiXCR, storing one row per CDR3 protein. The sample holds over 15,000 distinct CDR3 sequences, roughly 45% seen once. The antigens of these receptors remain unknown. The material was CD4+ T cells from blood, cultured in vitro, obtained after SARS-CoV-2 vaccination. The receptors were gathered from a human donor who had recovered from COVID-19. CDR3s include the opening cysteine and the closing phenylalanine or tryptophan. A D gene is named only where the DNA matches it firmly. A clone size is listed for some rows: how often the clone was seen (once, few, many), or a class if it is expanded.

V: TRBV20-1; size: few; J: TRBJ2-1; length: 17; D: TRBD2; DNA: TGCAGTGCCGAACCGACTAGCGGGATGTCGGGTTACAATGAGCAGTTCTTC; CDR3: CSAEPTSGMSGYNEQFF
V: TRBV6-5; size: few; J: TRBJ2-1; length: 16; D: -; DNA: TGTGCCAGCAGTTACTCGCCAGCTAGCTCCTACAATGAGCAGTTCTTC; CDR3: CASSYSPASSYNEQFF
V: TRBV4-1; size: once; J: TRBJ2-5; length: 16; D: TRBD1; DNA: TGCGCCAGCAGCCAAGATCGGACAGGGCTCCAAGAGACCCAGTACTTC; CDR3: CASSQDRTGLQETQYF
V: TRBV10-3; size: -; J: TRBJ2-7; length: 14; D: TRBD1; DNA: TGTGCCACCAGAGAGGACAGGTCGACCTACGAGCAGTACTTC; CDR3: CATREDRSTYEQYF
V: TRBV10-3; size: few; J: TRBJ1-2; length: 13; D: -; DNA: TGTGCCATCTCAGGGGCTTTATCTGGTGGCTACACCTTC; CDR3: CAISGALSGGYTF
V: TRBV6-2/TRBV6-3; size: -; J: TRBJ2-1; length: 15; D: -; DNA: TGTGCCAGCAGTTTTCCCCGCGGGACTTACAATGAGCAGTTCTTC; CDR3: CASSFPRGTYNEQFF
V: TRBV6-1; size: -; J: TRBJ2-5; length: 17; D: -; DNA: TGTGCCAGCAGTGATACCCCGTTTTATCTTTTCCAAGAGACCCAGTACTTC; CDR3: CASSDTPFYLFQETQYF
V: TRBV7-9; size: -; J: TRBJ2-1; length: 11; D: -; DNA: TGTGCCAGCAGCCGACTAATTGAGCAGTTCTTC; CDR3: CASSRLIEQFF
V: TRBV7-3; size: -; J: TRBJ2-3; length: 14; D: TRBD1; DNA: TGTGCCAGCAGCTTCACAGGGGGTGCAGATACGCAGTATTTT; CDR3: CASSFTGGADTQYF
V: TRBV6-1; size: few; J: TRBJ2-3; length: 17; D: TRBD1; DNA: TGTGCCAGCAGCAGCATGCGGGACAGGGGTTTTGCAGATACGCAGTATTTT; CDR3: CASSSMRDRGFADTQYF
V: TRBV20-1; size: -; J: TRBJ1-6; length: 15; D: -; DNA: TGCAGTGCTATCGAGACAAGCTCCTATAATTCACCCCTCCACTTT; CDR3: CSAIETSSYNSPLHF
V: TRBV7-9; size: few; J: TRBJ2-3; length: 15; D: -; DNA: TGTGCCAGCAGCTTTAGTAGCGCTAGCACAGATACGCAGTATTTT; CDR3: CASSFSSASTDTQYF
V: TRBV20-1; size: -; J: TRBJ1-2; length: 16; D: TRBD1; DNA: TGCAGTGCTAGTCCCCGACCGGGACAGCAAATCTATGGCTACACCTTC; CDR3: CSASPRPGQQIYGYTF
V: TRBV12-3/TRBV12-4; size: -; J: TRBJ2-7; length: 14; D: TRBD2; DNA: TGTGCCAGCAGTGAGGGACTAGCGGGAGGCGAGCAGTACTTC; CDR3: CASSEGLAGGEQYF
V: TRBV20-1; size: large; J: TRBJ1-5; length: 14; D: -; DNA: TGCAGTGCTGAAGGACCATTTAGCAATCAGCCCCAGCATTTT; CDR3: CSAEGPFSNQPQHF
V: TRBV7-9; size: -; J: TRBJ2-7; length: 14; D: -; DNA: TGTGCCAGCAGCTATGGAGACGGAGCCTACGAGCAGTACTTC; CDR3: CASSYGDGAYEQYF
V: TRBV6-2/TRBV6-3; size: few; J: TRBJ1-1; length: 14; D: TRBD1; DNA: TGTGCCAGCAGTTACCAGACAGGGGAGACTGAAGCTTTCTTT; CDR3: CASSYQTGETEAFF
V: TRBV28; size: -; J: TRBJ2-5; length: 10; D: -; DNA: TGTGCCAGCTCCGGAGAGACCCAGTACTTC; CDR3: CASSGETQYF
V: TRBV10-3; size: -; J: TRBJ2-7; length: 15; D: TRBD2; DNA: TGTGCCATCAAACGAAATAGCGGGAGAGAGTACGAGCAGTACTTC; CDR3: CAIKRNSGREYEQYF
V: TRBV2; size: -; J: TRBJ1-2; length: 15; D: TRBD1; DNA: TGTGCCAGCAGTGATCTGGCAGGGGGCCGATATGGCTACACCTTC; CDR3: CASSDLAGGRYGYTF
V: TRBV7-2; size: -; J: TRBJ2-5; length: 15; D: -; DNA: TGTGCCAGCAGCTTATTTGGACCCACCGATGAGACCCAGTACTTC; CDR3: CASSLFGPTDETQYF
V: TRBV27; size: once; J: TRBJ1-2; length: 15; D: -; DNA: TGTGCCAGCAGTCCCCTGGGGGGGCTTGACTATGGCTACACCTTC; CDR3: CASSPLGGLDYGYTF
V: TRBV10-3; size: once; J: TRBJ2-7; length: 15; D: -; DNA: TGTGCCATCAGCGCCGTAGGGGCAGGGTCCTACGAGCAGTACTTC; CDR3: CAISAVGAGSYEQYF
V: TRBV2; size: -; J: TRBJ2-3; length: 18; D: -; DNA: TGTGCCAGCAGTGAATATCTCGTCGGTCGCTCTAGCACAGATACGCAGTATTTT; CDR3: CASSEYLVGRSSTDTQYF
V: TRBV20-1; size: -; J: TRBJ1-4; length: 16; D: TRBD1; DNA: TGCAGTGCTATAAGCCCGGGAGGACAGGGGGGAGAAAAACTGTTTTTT; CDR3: CSAISPGGQGGEKLFF
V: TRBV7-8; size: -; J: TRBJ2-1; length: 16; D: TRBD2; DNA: TGTGCCAGCAGCTTAGTTGGGCTAGCGGAGTACAATGGGCAGTTCTTC; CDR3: CASSLVGLAEYNGQFF
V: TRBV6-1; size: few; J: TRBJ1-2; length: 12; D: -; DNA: TGTGCCAGCACGAATCCTAACTATGGCTACACCTTC; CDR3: CASTNPNYGYTF
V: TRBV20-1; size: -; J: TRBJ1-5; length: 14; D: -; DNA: TGCAGTGCTAGAGATACAGGGCAGAGCCAGCCCCAGCATTTT; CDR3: CSARDTGQSQPQHF
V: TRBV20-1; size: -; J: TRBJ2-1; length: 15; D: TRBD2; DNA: TGCACTCTCTTCCCAACTAGCGGGGTGTACAATGAGCAGTTCTTC; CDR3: CTLFPTSGVYNEQFF
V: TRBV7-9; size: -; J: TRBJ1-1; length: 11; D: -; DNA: TGTGCCAGCAGCGCAGGAGGAGACGCTTTCTTT; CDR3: CASSAGGDAFF
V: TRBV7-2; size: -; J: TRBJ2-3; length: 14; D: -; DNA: TGTGCCAGCAGCTTAGGGCTGTCCACAGATACGCAGTATTTT; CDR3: CASSLGLSTDTQYF
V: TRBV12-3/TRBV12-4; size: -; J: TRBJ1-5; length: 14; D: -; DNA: TGTGCCAGCAGTTTAGGCGGGAGCAATCAGCCCCAGCATTTT; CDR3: CASSLGGSNQPQHF
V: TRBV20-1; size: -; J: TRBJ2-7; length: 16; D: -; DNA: TGCAGTGCTAGTGGAGTTCCGGGAAAACGCCTAGGTGAGCAGTACTTC; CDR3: CSASGVPGKRLGEQYF
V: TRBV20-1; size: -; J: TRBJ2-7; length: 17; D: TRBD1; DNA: TGCAGTGCTAGAGACGAGGGCTCTCGGACAGGGTTCTACGAGCAGTACTTC; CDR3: CSARDEGSRTGFYEQYF
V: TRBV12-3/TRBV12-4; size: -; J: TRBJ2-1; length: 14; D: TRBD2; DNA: TGTGCCAGCGGGTATAGCGGGACGTACAATGAGCAGTTCTTC; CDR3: CASGYSGTYNEQFF
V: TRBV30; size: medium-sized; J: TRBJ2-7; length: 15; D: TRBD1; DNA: TGTGCCTGGAGAAAGGGACAGGGGGTTTCCTACGAGCAGTACTTC; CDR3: CAWRKGQGVSYEQYF
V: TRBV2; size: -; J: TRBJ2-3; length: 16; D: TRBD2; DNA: TGTGCCAGCAGGTCGGGACTAGCGGGACTATCAGATACGCAGTATTTT; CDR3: CASRSGLAGLSDTQYF
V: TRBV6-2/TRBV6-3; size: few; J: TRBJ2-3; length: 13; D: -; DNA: TGTGCCAGCAGGGGGGCGAGCACAGATACGCAGTATTTT; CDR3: CASRGASTDTQYF
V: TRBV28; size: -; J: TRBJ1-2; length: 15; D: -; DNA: TGTGCCAGTAACGTAGATAAACAGGGAATGGGTGGCTACACCTTC; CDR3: CASNVDKQGMGGYTF
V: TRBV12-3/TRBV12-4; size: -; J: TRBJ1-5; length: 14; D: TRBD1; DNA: TGTGCCAGCAGTTTAAGACAGGGGCGTCAGCCCCAGCATTTT; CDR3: CASSLRQGRQPQHF
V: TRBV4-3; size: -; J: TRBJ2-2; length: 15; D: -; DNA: TGCGCCAGCAGCCAAGAGGGGGGGCTCACCGGGGAGCTGTTTTTT; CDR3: CASSQEGGLTGELFF
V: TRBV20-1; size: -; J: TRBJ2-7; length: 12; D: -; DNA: TGCAGTGCCGTAGACAGCCACTACGAGCAGTACTTC; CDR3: CSAVDSHYEQYF
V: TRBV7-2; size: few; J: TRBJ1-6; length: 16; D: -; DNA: TGTGCCAGCAGCTTACAGGGGTCGGGGAATAATTCACCCCTCCACTTT; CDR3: CASSLQGSGNNSPLHF
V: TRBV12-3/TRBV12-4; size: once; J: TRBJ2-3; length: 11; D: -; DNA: TGTGCCAGCAGCCAAAGGGATACGCAGTATTTT; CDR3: CASSQRDTQYF
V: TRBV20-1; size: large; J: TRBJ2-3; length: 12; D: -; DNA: TGCAGTGCTAATCCCCTGCAAGATACGCAGTATTTT; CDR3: CSANPLQDTQYF